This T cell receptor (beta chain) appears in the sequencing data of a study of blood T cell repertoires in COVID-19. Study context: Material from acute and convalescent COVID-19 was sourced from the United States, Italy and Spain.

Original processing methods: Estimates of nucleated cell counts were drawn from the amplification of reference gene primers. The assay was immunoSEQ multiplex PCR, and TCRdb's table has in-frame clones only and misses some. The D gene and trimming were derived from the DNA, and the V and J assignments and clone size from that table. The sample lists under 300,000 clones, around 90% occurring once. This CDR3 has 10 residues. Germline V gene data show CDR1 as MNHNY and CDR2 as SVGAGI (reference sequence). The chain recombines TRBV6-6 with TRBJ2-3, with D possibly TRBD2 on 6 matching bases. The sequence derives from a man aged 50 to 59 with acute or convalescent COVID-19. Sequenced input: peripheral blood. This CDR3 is CGAGTDTQYF. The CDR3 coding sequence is TGTGGGGCGGGAACAGATACGCAGTATTTT.